The 3 T cell receptor beta chains reported below all come from one sample, sequenced in a study of T-cell memory formation after mild COVID-19. TCRdb re-analysed the 5' RACE reads in MiXCR, keeping a single row per CDR3 protein. The data hold 500,000 to 650,000 distinct CDR3 sequences, with less than 25% observed a single time. Material for sequencing was PBMCs or a T cell subset sorted from them (not recorded which). These receptors were taken from an adult woman who had mild COVID-19 (a few samples of this study predate the infection). Cell type and time point are not known.

V and J are TRBV7-6 and TRBJ1-1, with D perhaps matching TRBD1 (5 bases). V shed 5 bases and J shed 3 bases, with 13 bases lying between them. CDR1 and CDR2 (germline): SGHVS, FNYEAQ. The length of the CDR3 is 14 residues. The CDR3 region has the DNA TGTGCCAGCAGCCTCTACCAAGGGGACACTGAAGCTTTCTTT. It translates to CASSLYQGDTEAFF.

This chain connects TRBV7-3 to TRBJ2-1; 10 bases are a match to TRBD1. Germline trimming cut 8 bases from V and 9 bases from J; bases unmatched to any gene: 4. The CDR3 has 12 residues. Germline V gives CDR1 SGHTA, CDR2 FQGTGA. The CDR3 protein is CASRDRGGEQFF. As DNA, the CDR3 is TGTGCCAGCCGGGACAGGGGAGGTGAGCAGTTCTTC. The full variable domain, completed using reference TRBV7-3 and TRBJ2-1, is GAGVSQTPSNKVTEKGKYVELRCDPISGHTALYWYRQSLGQGPEFLIYFQGTGAADDSGLPNDRFFAVRPEGSVSTLKIQRTERGDSAVYLCASRDRGGEQFFGPGTRLTVL.

This clonotype was seen a few times. The V and J genes are TRBV20-1 and TRBJ2-1, with 12 bases that match TRBD2. The length of the CDR3 is 20 residues. Germline V gene sequence: CDR1 DFQATT, CDR2 SNEGSKA (reference sequence). V shed 2 bases, J shed 0 bases, and the junction held 14 bases outside the gene matches. The CDR3 sequence is CSARSRGTSGGWSSYNEQFF. For the CDR3, the DNA is TGCAGTGCTAGATCCCGAGGAACTAGCGGGGGGTGGAGCTCCTACAATGAGCAGTTCTTC.